Each of the 9 T cell receptor beta chains below was sequenced from the same sample in a study of CD8+ T cells in alopecia areata. RNA, once extracted, was reverse transcribed into cDNA for use as the sequencing template. Clones were read by immunoSEQ multiplex PCR, and TCRdb kept only the in-frame ones, dropping some. The sample holds 170,000 or so clones, 59% seen once. Here the sequenced sample was CD4+ T cells sorted from blood, taken at week 0. These receptors were collected from a human donor with alopecia areata.

The chain uses TRBV25-1 and TRBJ1-2; D is unclear. With 10 bases removed from V and 8 bases from J, the gap between germline ends came to 14 bases. The germline CDR1 and CDR2 sequences are MGHDK and SYGVNS. The CDR3 extends over 11 amino acids. This CDR3 is CATGVSQGYTF. The CDR3 bases are TGTGCCACGGGTGTCTCTCAGGGCTACACCTTC.

The rearrangement uses TRBV6-5 and TRBJ2-1; D unresolved. Between the trimmed V and J ends, which lost 1 base and 5 bases, there was a span of 9 bases. Germline CDR1 reads MNHEY; CDR2 reads SVGAGI. The length of the CDR3 is 14 residues. This CDR3 is CASSYWDRNNEQFF. DNA of the CDR3: TGTGCCAGCAGTTACTGGGATAGGAACAATGAGCAGTTCTTC.

The J gene is TRBJ2-5, the V gene TRBV4-1; no clear D. Per the germline V gene, CDR1 is MGHRA and CDR2 is YSYEKL. The CDR3 totals 14 residues. V gave up 0 bases and J gave up 5 bases, with 10 bases separating them. The CDR3 DNA is TGCGCCAGCAGCCAAGACCCGGGCTGGGAGACCCAGTACTTC. This codes for CASSQDPGWETQYF.

This chain connects TRBV7-9 to TRBJ2-5; TRBD2 matches 9 bases. CDR1 is SEHNR, CDR2 FQNEAQ, per germline (reference sequence). There are 14 residues in the CDR3. The V and J ends lost 5 bases and 4 bases, in that order; junction bases with no gene match: 5. CDR3 sequence: CASSLGLAGETQYF. The CDR3 bases are TGTGCCAGCAGCCTGGGACTAGCAGGAGAGACCCAGTACTTC.

The chain couples TRBV19 to TRBJ2-1; the D call may be TRBD1 or TRBD2 (6 bases each). Trimming stripped 5 bases from V and 2 bases from J, with 16 bases between. CDR1 LNHDA and CDR2 SQIVND come from the germline V gene (reference sequence). The CDR3 loop spans 16 amino acids. In DNA form, the CDR3 reads TGTGCCAGTAGTGTACCCGGGGGCCCGGCCTACAATGAGCAGTTCTTC. This codes for CASSVPGGPAYNEQFF.

The J gene is TRBJ2-7, the V gene TRBV9; TRBD2 agrees at 12 bases. The V gene's germline CDR1 is SGDLS and CDR2 YYNGEE. The CDR3 is made up of 15 amino acids. The V and J ends lost 3 bases and 4 bases, in that order; junction bases with no gene match: 5. CDR3 sequence reads: CASSATSGGWYEQYF. The CDR3 DNA sequence: TGTGCCAGCAGCGCCACTAGCGGGGGGTGGTACGAGCAGTACTTC. Using reference TRBV9 and TRBJ2-7 for the parts outside the CDR3, the full variable domain is DSGVTQTPKHLITATGQRVTLRCSPRSGDLSVYWYQQSLDQGLQFLIQYYNGEERAKGNILERFSAQQFPDLHSELNLSSLELGDSALYFCASSATSGGWYEQYFGPGTRLTVT.

The CDR3 is CASSLTTGGVETQYF. The CDR3, as DNA: TGTGCCAGCAGCCTGACGACAGGGGGCGTGGAGACCCAGTACTTC. This chain uses TRBV14 with TRBJ2-5; 10 nucleotides line up with TRBD1. Germline V gene sequence: CDR1 SGHDN, CDR2 FVKESK. J lost 5 bases, V lost 4 bases, and 7 bases had no gene match. CDR3 length equals 15 residues.

This chain connects TRBV10-3 to TRBJ1-4; 7 bases line up with TRBD1. This CDR3 comprises 12 residues. Germline CDR1 is ENHRY and CDR2 is SYGVKD. Trimming removed 6 bases from V and 8 bases from J; junction bases left unmatched: 3. CDR3 in amino acids: CAISGDSEKLFF. DNA for the CDR3: TGTGCCATCAGCGGGGACAGCGAAAAACTGTTTTTT.

The chain uses TRBV15 and TRBJ1-5; 8 bases are a match to TRBD1. Germline assignment: CDR1 LNHNV and CDR2 YYDKDF (reference sequence). V gave up 1 base and J gave up 5 bases; unmatched junction bases: 4. The length of the CDR3 is 15 residues. The CDR3 region is CATSRGQGAYQPQHF. The CDR3 nucleotides are TGTGCCACCAGCAGAGGGCAGGGGGCCTATCAGCCCCAGCATTTT.